Presented here are 29 T cell receptor beta chains from one specimen sequenced in a study of shared clonotypes between healthy human individuals. Measured with immunoSEQ multiplex PCR; TCRdb has only the in-frame clones, and not every one. The sample lists around 1.9 million clones; approximately 92% were seen once. The naive CD8 subset, CD45RO-negative cells positively selected for CCR7, excluded terminally differentiated effector memory CD45RA+ cells. The sequenced sample was naive CD8+ T cells from PBMCs. The receptors originated from a man younger than 30 in good health. Some clones in this sample may be carry-over from other donors' samples.

The CDR3 DNA is TGTGCCACCAGCACCCCTCGGAAAAGACTAGCGGAGACCTACGAGCAGTACTTC. Translating gives CATSTPRKRLAETYEQYF. The chain couples TRBV15 to TRBJ2-7; 9 bases fit TRBD2. The V and J ends lost 4 bases and 2 bases, in that order; junction bases with no gene match: 15. The CDR3 is 18 amino acids. CDR1 and CDR2 from the germline V gene are LNHNV and YYDKDF (reference sequence).

The chain uses TRBV19 and TRBJ1-5; possibly TRBD1 for D (6 bases). This CDR3 comprises 15 residues. Germline V lookup: CDR1 LNHDA, CDR2 SQIVND (reference sequence). The V gene lost 5 bases and the J gene lost 3 bases, with 14 bases spanning the gap. This CDR3 is CASSPTGMINQPQHF. The CDR3 DNA reads TGTGCCAGTAGTCCTACAGGGATGATCAATCAGCCCCAGCATTTT.

The chain couples TRBV5-6 to TRBJ1-2, with 7 positions matching TRBD1. This CDR3 comprises 17 residues. Germline V CDR1 and CDR2: SGHDT, YYEEEE. V lost 9 bases to trimming and J lost 3 bases; unmatched junction nucleotides: 20. The CDR3 sequence is CATPPTGKLFTDYGYTF. The CDR3, as DNA: TGTGCCACTCCCCCGACAGGGAAGTTGTTCACGGACTATGGCTACACCTTC.

J is TRBJ1-5 and V is TRBV19; D may be TRBD1 (6 bases). Germline loops: CDR1 LNHDA, CDR2 SQIVND (reference sequence). V lost 9 bases and J 6 bases, leaving 15 bases between the germline ends. This CDR3 has 13 amino acids. CDR3 DNA sequence: TGTGCCAGCTACCCAGGGGCAGGTCAGCCCCAGCATTTT. Residues: CASYPGAGQPQHF.

V gene TRBV27 combines with J gene TRBJ2-1; 9 positions match TRBD1. The V gene end was trimmed by 0 bases and the J gene end by 6 bases; junction bases not matched to a gene: 6. The germline gives CDR1 MNHEY, CDR2 SMNVEV (reference sequence). There are 16 residues in the CDR3. This chain's CDR3 is CASSLSIGTGLNEQFF. The CDR3 DNA reads as TGTGCCAGCAGTTTATCGATCGGGACAGGGCTCAATGAGCAGTTCTTC.

This clone was observed a single time. The chain is built from TRBV6-5 and TRBJ2-5; no firm D call. Matching the DNA end better, TRBJ2-7 makes the J call doubtful. Germline CDR1 MNHEY, CDR2 SVGAGI. There are 16 residues in the CDR3. The chain's CDR3 is CASSHWIAGTSYEQYF. CDR3 bases: TGTGCCAGCAGTCACTGGATAGCAGGTACCTCCTACGAGCAGTACTTC.

The CDR3 DNA sequence: TGTGCCAGCAGTGGCAATGGAGGGTACACTGAAGCTTTCTTT. Translation: CASSGNGGYTEAFF. The chain joins TRBV6-6 to TRBJ1-1, with D unresolved. The CDR3 sequence is 14 residues long. V lost 5 bases to trimming and J lost 3 bases, with 13 bases between them. Germline loops: CDR1 MNHNY, CDR2 SVGAGI (reference sequence).

The V gene is TRBV7-9, the J gene TRBJ1-1; D is possibly TRBD1 (6 bases). V was cut by 6 bases and J by 4 bases, with 18 bases left in between. Germline CDR1 reads SEHNR; CDR2 reads FQNEAQ (reference sequence). The CDR3 length is 15 residues. CDR3 in DNA: TGTGCCAGCAGATACTACAGGGAACTAAGCACTGAAGCTTTCTTT. Amino acids: CASRYYRELSTEAFF. Complete variable domain (other parts from reference TRBV7-9 and TRBJ1-1): DTGVSQNPRHKITKRGQNVTFRCDPISEHNRLYWYRQTLGQGPEFLTYFQNEAQLEKSRLLSDRFSAERPKGSFSTLEIQRTEQGDSAMYLCASRYYRELSTEAFFGQGTRLTVV.

The rearrangement links TRBV7-3 to TRBJ1-1; no clear D gene. CDR3 length: 16 amino acids. V gave up 0 bases and J gave up 2 bases, with 13 bases separating them. The germline V gene encodes CDR1 SGHTA and CDR2 FQGTGA. Here the CDR3 DNA reads TGTGCCAGCAGCTTAACGCCTGCGGCCCCAAACACTGAAGCTTTCTTT. Translating it yields CASSLTPAAPNTEAFF.

This sequence joins TRBV29-1 and TRBJ2-2; D is perhaps TRBD2 (6 bases). The germline CDR1 and CDR2 sequences are SQVTM and ANQGSEA. V was pared by 4 bases and J by 4 bases, with 13 bases between. The CDR3 sequence is 14 residues long. CDR3 loop: CSVGGSGVTGELFF. The CDR3 DNA reads as TGCAGCGTTGGTGGTAGCGGAGTCACCGGGGAGCTGTTTTTT.

This clone has a single count. This chain uses TRBV7-3 with TRBJ2-1, with D perhaps TRBD2 (5 bases). CDR3 length: 14 residues. The V and J ends lost 2 bases and 8 bases respectively, with 13 bases between them. Germline CDR1 reads SGHTA; CDR2 reads FQGTGA. CDR3 in DNA: TGTGCCAGCAGCTTAGCCGGAGGTTGGGATGAGCAGTTCTTC. Its protein is CASSLAGGWDEQFF.

Concerning this clone: Other DNA sequences of this sample code for an identical CDR3. The V call is TRBV27, the J call TRBJ2-7; D may be TRBD1 (6 bases). This CDR3 is 13 amino acids long. Germline values: CDR1 MNHEY, CDR2 SMNVEV (reference sequence). Trimming pared 5 bases from V and 4 bases from J, leaving 12 bases between. CDR3 region: CASSPGTPYEQYF. DNA of the CDR3: TGTGCCAGCAGTCCAGGGACACCTTACGAGCAGTACTTC.

The V gene is TRBV27, the J gene TRBJ2-1, with unresolved D. V was clipped by 0 bases and J by 3 bases, with 6 bases between them. This CDR3 comprises 14 residues. Per germline, CDR1 MNHEY and CDR2 SMNVEV (reference sequence). As DNA, the CDR3 is TGTGCCAGCAGTTTATCAGCCTACTACAATGAGCAGTTCTTC. Translation gives CASSLSAYYNEQFF.

This clone is a singleton in its sample. The V and J genes are TRBV19 and TRBJ2-1, with TRBD2 matching 15 bases. With V trimmed by 3 bases and J by 9 bases, 9 bases remained unmatched. Per the germline V gene, CDR1 is LNHDA and CDR2 is SQIVND (reference sequence). The length of the CDR3 is 17 residues. CDR3 nucleotide sequence: TGTGCCAGTAGTATGACCGGGACTAGCGGGGGGCTATCTGAGCAGTTCTTC. Translated, it gives CASSMTGTSGGLSEQFF.

The chain uses TRBV7-2 and TRBJ1-2, with a tentative D call TRBD1 (6 bases). The CDR3 is made up of 17 amino acids. Trimming cost V 1 base and J 4 bases, with 19 bases left between them. Germline V lookup: CDR1 SGHTA, CDR2 FQGNSA. CDR3 amino acids: CASSLVAGEDLAYGYTF. The CDR3 DNA is TGTGCCAGCAGCTTAGTGGCAGGGGAAGATTTGGCCTATGGCTACACCTTC.

V and J are TRBV6-6 and TRBJ1-1; TRBD1 agrees at 10 bases. Germline assignment: CDR1 MNHNY and CDR2 SVGAGI (reference sequence). After removal of 6 bases from V and 8 bases from J, the junction contained 12 bases not matched to a gene. The CDR3 loop spans 15 amino acids. The DNA of the CDR3 is TGTGCCAGCAGCCTATATACCGGGACAGGGGAGGAAGCTTTCTTT. This translates into CASSLYTGTGEEAFF.

The chain employs TRBV6-1 and TRBJ2-3, with 8 bases lining up with TRBD2. This CDR3 is built from 16 residues. Germline V gives CDR1 MNHNS, CDR2 SASEGT. V was pared by 4 bases and J by 3 bases, with 9 bases of the junction left unmatched. The CDR3 coding sequence is TGTGCCAGCAGTGGGCTAGTTAGCGGGAAAACAGATACGCAGTATTTT. Translating gives CASSGLVSGKTDTQYF.

This clone was seen just once. The J gene is TRBJ2-5, the V gene TRBV7-6; 11 bases line up with TRBD2. The CDR3 contains 16 residues. V dropped 1 base and J dropped 5; count of bases not matched to a gene: 6. Per germline, CDR1 SGHVS and CDR2 FNYEAQ. The CDR3 nucleotides are TGTGCCAGCAGCTTAGATCCTAGCGGGAGGTCCGAGACCCAGTACTTC. Encoded protein: CASSLDPSGRSETQYF.

The chain is built from TRBV14 and TRBJ1-1; D may be TRBD1 (6 bases). In germline, CDR1 is SGHDN, CDR2 FVKESK. The CDR3 runs 15 residues. V shed 4 bases and J shed 1 base, with 13 bases lying between them. This CDR3 is CASSRLRGANTEAFF. In nucleotides, the CDR3 is TGTGCCAGCAGCCGACTTCGGGGGGCGAACACTGAAGCTTTCTTT. Looking up the rest from reference TRBV14 and TRBJ1-1 gives the full variable domain: EAGVTQFPSHSVIEKGQTVTLRCDPISGHDNLYWYRRVMGKEIKFLLHFVKESKQDESGMPNNRFLAERTGGTYSTLKVQPAELEDSGVYFCASSRLRGANTEAFFGQGTRLTVV.

This clone was recorded only once. This chain links TRBV9 with TRBJ2-1; 7 positions agree with TRBD2. There are 14 residues in the CDR3. The V gene's germline CDR1 is SGDLS and CDR2 YYNGEE. Trimming removed 4 bases from V and 4 bases from J; junction bases left unmatched: 5. In nucleotides, the CDR3 is TGTGCCAGCAGCCCCTTGGGGGGGTACAATGAGCAGTTCTTC. It codes for CASSPLGGYNEQFF.

As to this clone: No conserved phenylalanine or tryptophan ends this CDR3, so it is likely a read error. The DNA is omitted, as the CDR3 cannot be located on it reliably, and the CDR3 follows TCRdb's listing. The chain links TRBV7-9 to TRBJ1-1; the table's D call, TRBD1, has no DNA check behind it. The CDR3 is 11 amino acids in total, end residues counted. CDR1 and CDR2 (germline): SEHNR, FQNEAQ (reference sequence). CDR3 residues: CASSLVGLTPR.

This rearrangement joins TRBV7-3 to TRBJ2-1; D gene ambiguous. V dropped 2 bases and J dropped 3 bases, with 11 bases sitting between them. CDR1 and CDR2 from the germline V gene are SGHTA and FQGTGA. The CDR3 runs 15 residues. CDR3 sequence reads: CASSLASEGYNEQFF. CDR3 DNA: TGTGCCAGCAGCTTAGCTTCTGAAGGCTACAATGAGCAGTTCTTC.

In nucleotides, the CDR3 is TGCGCCAGCAGTCATACACCCGAAGAGTCGAAGATCTTAGCAGATACGCAGTATTTT. As protein: CASSHTPEESKILADTQYF. This chain links TRBV5-1 with TRBJ2-3; the D is unclear. CDR3 length equals 19 residues. The V gene lost 5 bases and the J gene lost 4 bases, with 29 bases spanning the gap. Germline CDR1 is SGHRS and CDR2 is YFSETQ.

The J gene is TRBJ2-2, the V gene TRBV19; no definite D call. Germline values: CDR1 LNHDA, CDR2 SQIVND (reference sequence). Trimming shortened V by 5 bases and J by 4 bases, and 14 bases separated the two germline ends. This CDR3 region has 15 residues. CDR3 bases: TGTGCCAGTAGTCCTCAAGTTCCTGTCACCGGGGAGCTGTTTTTT. It translates to CASSPQVPVTGELFF.

The gene calls are TRBV7-3 and TRBJ2-1, with TRBD2 matching 11 bases. The CDR3 totals 17 residues. Trimming at V came to 1 base and at J to 9 bases, leaving 11 bases not matched to a gene. CDR1 and CDR2 from the germline V gene are SGHTA and FQGTGA. The CDR3 sequence is CASSLRVAGGPYGEQFF. DNA for the CDR3: TGTGCCAGCAGCTTAAGGGTAGCGGGAGGGCCTTACGGTGAGCAGTTCTTC. Full variable domain (outside the CDR3, taken from reference TRBV7-3 and TRBJ2-1): GAGVSQTPSNKVTEKGKYVELRCDPISGHTALYWYRQSLGQGPEFLIYFQGTGAADDSGLPNDRFFAVRPEGSVSTLKIQRTERGDSAVYLCASSLRVAGGPYGEQFFGPGTRLTVL.

This sequence joins TRBV15 and TRBJ2-5; tentative D call: TRBD2 (6 bases). V was trimmed by 3 bases and J by 5 bases, leaving 10 bases between them. The CDR3 sequence is 13 residues long. Germline V gene data show CDR1 as LNHNV and CDR2 as YYDKDF (reference sequence). The chain's CDR3 is CATSSPSEETQYF. In DNA form, the CDR3 reads TGTGCCACCAGCAGCCCTAGCGAGGAGACCCAGTACTTC.

The V call is TRBV6-5, the J call TRBJ1-1, with D perhaps matching TRBD1 (6 bases). V was pared by 0 bases and J by 8 bases, with 10 bases between. CDR3 length: 13 residues. Germline values: CDR1 MNHEY, CDR2 SVGAGI. CDR3 in amino acids: CASSYSRGVEAFF. DNA of the CDR3: TGTGCCAGCAGTTACTCTAGGGGGGTCGAAGCTTTCTTT.

The chain combines TRBV7-8 with TRBJ2-7, with a possible D match to TRBD1 (5 bases). Germline V gives CDR1 SGHVS, CDR2 FQNEAQ. V lost 2 bases to trimming and J lost 3 bases, with 17 bases between them. This CDR3 is built from 16 residues. CDR3 amino acids: CASSLRPGRGFYEQYF. CDR3 bases: TGTGCCAGCAGCTTACGACCCGGTAGGGGTTTCTACGAGCAGTACTTC.

This chain uses TRBV9 with TRBJ2-7; 9 nucleotides align to TRBD2. Germline CDR1 SGDLS, CDR2 YYNGEE. The length of the CDR3 is 15 residues. V lost 0 bases, J lost 0 bases, and 1 base stayed unmatched. The chain's CDR3 is CASSVDSGSSYEQYF. CDR3 bases: TGTGCCAGCAGCGTAGATAGCGGGAGCTCCTACGAGCAGTACTTC.